This TCR beta chain was captured in a study of blood T cell repertoires in COVID-19. For the study at large: COVID-19 samples, acute and convalescent, were from the United States, Italy and Spain. PBMCs, B-cell-depleted T cells, or T cells provided the cDNA or gDNA that made up the material.

Germline-derived CDR1 and CDR2 are LNHDA and SQIVND (reference sequence). The V end was cut by 6 bases, the J end by 0 bases, with 8 bases between. CDR3 length: 14 residues. Original analysis: Amplification from reference gene primers served as the basis for estimated nucleated cell counts. Using immunoSEQ multiplex PCR, the repertoire was profiled, and TCRdb retains in-frame clones only, with some absent. Clonal size and the V and J genes are those of that table, whereas D and trimming came from the DNA. The sample holds 40,000 to 50,000 clones, about nine tenths seen once. Sequenced material: peripheral blood. This TCR derives from a man between 70 and 80 years old with acute or convalescent COVID-19. This chain links TRBV19 with TRBJ2-2, with D possibly TRBD1 on 5 matching bases. This CDR3 reads CASSPGPNTGELFF. For the CDR3, the DNA is TGTGCCAGTAGCCCAGGGCCGAACACCGGGGAGCTGTTTTTT.